The 18 T cell receptor beta chains in this list originate from one sample, sequenced in a study of long-term antiretroviral therapy in people with HIV. Version v3.0 of the immunoSEQ assay was performed at survey level. Sequencing was performed with immunoSEQ multiplex PCR; in TCRdb, only in-frame clones are kept and a portion is missing. The sample lists roughly 18,000 clones, 75% to 95% occurring once. This specimen was unsorted PBMCs, taken 3 years after starting antiretroviral therapy. The receptor source for this set is a man in his fifties with HIV.

The chain combines TRBV5-1 with TRBJ2-7, with D possibly matching TRBD1 (5 bases). This CDR3 region has 14 residues. Germline loops: CDR1 SGHRS, CDR2 YFSETQ. Trimming left V 4 bases short and J 2 bases short, with 13 bases between. CDR3 nucleotides: TGCGCCAGCAGCCAGTATGACAGAACCTACGAGCAGTACTTC. This sequence encodes CASSQYDRTYEQYF.

This chain links TRBV30 with TRBJ1-5, with TRBD1 matching 7 bases. The CDR3 loop spans 15 amino acids. V lost 1 base and J lost 7; bases outside the gene matches: 10. Germline CDR1 reads GTSNPN; CDR2 reads SVGIG (reference sequence). The CDR3: CAWSGRQGSRQPQHF. The DNA of the CDR3 is TGTGCCTGGAGTGGACGACAGGGCTCAAGGCAGCCCCAGCATTTT.

J is TRBJ2-3 and V is TRBV11-3; no firm D call. The CDR3 contains 13 residues. With 4 bases removed from V and 3 bases from J, the gap between germline ends came to 8 bases. Per germline, CDR1 SGHNT and CDR2 YENEEA. The CDR3 is CASSSPETDTQYF. The CDR3 bases are TGTGCCAGCAGCTCACCGGAAACAGATACGCAGTATTTT.

The chain couples TRBV2 to TRBJ1-2; 7 bases map to TRBD1. V was clipped by 4 bases and J by 6 bases; unmatched bases: 11. The germline V gene encodes CDR1 SNHLY and CDR2 FYNNEI. This CDR3 has 15 residues. CDR3 residues: CASSGIGDRVNGYTF. CDR3 nucleotides: TGTGCCAGCAGTGGAATAGGGGACAGAGTAAATGGCTACACCTTC.

As to this clone: A read error may produce the germline difference seen at one junction end. This sequence joins TRBV9 and TRBJ2-1; 10 bases are shared with TRBD2. The length of the CDR3 is 18 residues. Germline CDR1 is SGDLS and CDR2 is YYNGEE. CDR3 amino acids: CASGVASGGTSSYNEQFF. CDR3 nucleotide sequence: TGTGCCAGCGGCGTGGCTAGCGGGGGAACTTCCTCCTACAATGAGCAGTTCTTC.

The J gene is TRBJ1-2, the V gene TRBV5-4; tentatively, D is TRBD1 (5 bases). CDR1 SGHNT and CDR2 YYREEE come from the germline V gene (reference sequence). This CDR3 is 14 amino acids long. With 0 bases removed from V and 4 bases from J, the gap between germline ends came to 10 bases. For the CDR3, the DNA is TGTGCCAGCAGCTTGGGAGGGGCCCGCTATGGCTACACCTTC. Translated: CASSLGGARYGYTF. Complete variable domain (other parts from reference TRBV5-4 and TRBJ1-2): ETGVTQSPTHLIKTRGQQVTLRCSSQSGHNTVSWYQQALGQGPQFIFQYYREEENGRGNFPPRFSGLQFPNYSSELNVNALELDDSALYLCASSLGGARYGYTFGSGTRLTVV.

The V call is TRBV28, the J call TRBJ2-7; a possible D gene is TRBD2 (5 bases). CDR1 is MDHEN, CDR2 SYDVKM, per germline. The CDR3 consists of 15 residues. V dropped 2 bases and J dropped 3 bases, with 14 bases sitting between them. CDR3 sequence reads: CASSLGKNGVYEQYF. The CDR3 DNA reads TGTGCCAGCAGTTTAGGTAAAAACGGGGTCTACGAGCAGTACTTC.

The J gene is TRBJ2-3, the V gene TRBV19; 12 bases line up with TRBD2. The CDR3 is 16 residues long. Germline V CDR1 and CDR2: LNHDA, SQIVND (reference sequence). The junction had 10 bases not matched to a gene; V was cut back by 6 bases and J by 6 bases. The CDR3 bases are TGTGCCAGTAGGGCGACTAGCGGGGGCGTCACGGATACGCAGTATTTT. This translates into CASRATSGGVTDTQYF.

The rearrangement joins TRBV5-6 to TRBJ2-2, with 7 positions matching TRBD1. Germline V gene sequence: CDR1 SGHDT, CDR2 YYEEEE. This CDR3 spans 18 amino acids. With V trimmed by 0 bases and J by 3 bases, 11 bases remained unmatched. CDR3 region: CASSLGSAYRGYTGELFF. In DNA, the CDR3 is TGTGCCAGCAGCTTGGGTTCAGCGTACAGGGGATACACCGGGGAGCTGTTTTTT.

The gene calls are TRBV7-2 and TRBJ1-1, with unresolved D. Germline V gene data show CDR1 as SGHTA and CDR2 as FQGNSA. Trimming shortened V by 5 bases and J by 3 bases, and 4 bases separated the two germline ends. This CDR3 is built from 11 residues. CDR3 sequence reads: CASSPHTEAFF. Here the CDR3 DNA reads TGTGCCAGCAGCCCACACACTGAAGCTTTCTTT.

This clone came up once. The rearrangement uses TRBV7-9 and TRBJ2-7; D gene uncertain. This CDR3 region has 13 residues. Trimming left V 0 bases short and J 4 bases short, with 7 bases between. Germline V gene lookup returns CDR1 SEHNR and CDR2 FQNEAQ (reference sequence). Here the CDR3 reads CASSLAVEYEQYF. Here the CDR3 DNA reads TGTGCCAGCAGCTTAGCGGTAGAGTACGAGCAGTACTTC.

The chain recombines TRBV9 with TRBJ2-1; 10 positions agree with TRBD2. This CDR3 spans 17 amino acids. V lost 0 bases to trimming and J lost 4 bases; unmatched junction nucleotides: 7. Germline V CDR1 and CDR2: SGDLS, YYNGEE. CDR3 coding DNA: TGTGCCAGCAGCGTAGATAGCGGGGGGCTTTTTTACAATGAGCAGTTCTTC. Amino acids: CASSVDSGGLFYNEQFF. The entire variable domain, with the rest obtained from reference TRBV9 and TRBJ2-1, is as follows: DSGVTQTPKHLITATGQRVTLRCSPRSGDLSVYWYQQSLDQGLQFLIQYYNGEERAKGNILERFSAQQFPDLHSELNLSSLELGDSALYFCASSVDSGGLFYNEQFFGPGTRLTVL.

The rearrangement uses TRBV7-3 and TRBJ2-1, with 7 bases lining up with TRBD2. Germline V lookup: CDR1 SGHTA, CDR2 FQGTGA. The ends lost 1 base at V and 10 bases at J; junction bases unmatched: 10. This CDR3 contains 15 residues. CDR3 DNA: TGTGCCAGCAGCTTAATGGGGGGGGTAGGCGACGAGCAGTTCTTC. Protein sequence: CASSLMGGVGDEQFF. Drawing the rest from reference TRBV7-3 and TRBJ2-1, the complete variable domain is GAGVSQTPSNKVTEKGKYVELRCDPISGHTALYWYRQSLGQGPEFLIYFQGTGAADDSGLPNDRFFAVRPEGSVSTLKIQRTERGDSAVYLCASSLMGGVGDEQFFGPGTRLTVL.

The chain combines TRBV11-2 with TRBJ2-7, with D uncertain. This CDR3 has 14 residues. Trimming removed 0 bases at V and 1 base at J, with 7 bases between. Germline V gives CDR1 SGHAT, CDR2 FQNNGV. CDR3 region: CASSLEIWSYEQYF. CDR3 nucleotides: TGTGCCAGCAGCTTAGAGATCTGGTCCTACGAGCAGTACTTC.

The chain employs TRBV6-6 and TRBJ2-7; 8 bases fit TRBD2. J was trimmed by 2 bases and V by 6 bases; bases with no gene match: 9. Germline-derived CDR1 and CDR2 are MNHNY and SVGAGI (reference sequence). The CDR3 is made up of 15 amino acids. The CDR3 DNA reads as TGTGCCAGCAGCTATCGGGAGGGAAACCCCTACGAGCAGTACTTC. It is translated as CASSYREGNPYEQYF.

This chain uses TRBV19 with TRBJ1-1; TRBD1 is a possible D gene (5 bases). Germline-derived CDR1 and CDR2 are LNHDA and SQIVND (reference sequence). The CDR3 totals 13 residues. V lost 8 bases and J lost 11, with 21 bases in between. The CDR3: CASSYGAGDFAFF. Here the CDR3 DNA reads TGTGCCAGTTCCTATGGGGCGGGCGATTTTGCTTTCTTT. Filled out from reference TRBV19 and TRBJ1-1, the complete variable domain reads DGGITQSPKYLFRKEGQNVTLSCEQNLNHDAMYWYRQDPGQGLRLIYYSQIVNDFQKGDIAEGYSVSREKKESFPLTVTSAQKNPTAFYLCASSYGAGDFAFFGQGTRLTVV.

J is TRBJ2-2 and V is TRBV6-4; D is possibly TRBD2 (5 bases). V shed 4 bases and J shed 8 bases, with 8 bases lying between them. CDR1 MRHNA and CDR2 SNTAGT come from the germline V gene. This CDR3 is built from 12 residues. Here the CDR3 reads CASSVTGGELFF. CDR3 in DNA: TGTGCCAGCAGTGTCACGGGGGGGGAGCTGTTTTTT.

CDR3 nucleotide sequence: TGCGCCAGCAGCCAAGTAGTAGTCAACAATGAGCAGTTCTTC. Translating gives CASSQVVVNNEQFF. This chain joins TRBV4-3 and TRBJ2-1, with D unresolved. This CDR3 is 14 amino acids long. Per the germline V gene, CDR1 is LGHNA and CDR2 is YSLEER. V was clipped by 1 base and J by 5 bases, with 9 bases between them.